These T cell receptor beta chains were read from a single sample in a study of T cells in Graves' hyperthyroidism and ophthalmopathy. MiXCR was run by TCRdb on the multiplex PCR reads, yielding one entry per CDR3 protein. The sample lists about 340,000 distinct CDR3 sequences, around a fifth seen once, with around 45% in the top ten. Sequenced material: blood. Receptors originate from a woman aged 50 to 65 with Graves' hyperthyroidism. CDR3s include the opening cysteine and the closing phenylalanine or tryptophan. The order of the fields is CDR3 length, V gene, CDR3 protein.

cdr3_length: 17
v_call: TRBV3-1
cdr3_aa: CASSHRTVSRSGNTIYF

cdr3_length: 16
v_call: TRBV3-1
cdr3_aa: CASSQALRDSSHGYTF

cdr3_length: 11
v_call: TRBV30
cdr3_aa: CAGDRYNEQFF

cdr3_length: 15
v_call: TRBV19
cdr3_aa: CASSRQGGMHTEAFF

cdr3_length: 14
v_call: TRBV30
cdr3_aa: CAWSRDRGQETQYF

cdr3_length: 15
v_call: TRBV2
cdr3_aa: CAISSGTSLGNEQFF

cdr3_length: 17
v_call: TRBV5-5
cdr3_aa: CASSLGIYGGENEKLFF

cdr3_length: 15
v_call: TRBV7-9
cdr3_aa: CASSARQGRNSPLHF

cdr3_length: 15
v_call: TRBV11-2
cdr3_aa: CASSLVPEMAGELFF

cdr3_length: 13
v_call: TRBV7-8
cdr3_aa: CASSLGGYETQYF

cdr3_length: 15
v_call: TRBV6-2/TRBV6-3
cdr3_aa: CASRQGLVSSYEQYF

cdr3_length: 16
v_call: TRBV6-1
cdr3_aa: CASSYTGQGRRTEAFF

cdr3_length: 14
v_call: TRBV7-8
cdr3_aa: CASSVAPSHSPLHF

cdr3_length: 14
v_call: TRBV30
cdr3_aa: CAWSRSSGANVLTF

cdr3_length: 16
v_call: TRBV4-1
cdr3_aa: CASSQEGAGGRNTIYF

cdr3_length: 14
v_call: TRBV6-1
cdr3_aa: CASSVTGAKDTQYF

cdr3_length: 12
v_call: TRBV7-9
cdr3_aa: CASSLARNGQFF

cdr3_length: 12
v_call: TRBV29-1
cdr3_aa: CSVGQGDSGYTF

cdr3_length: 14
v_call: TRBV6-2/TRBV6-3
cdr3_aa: CASRRRGLVQPQHF

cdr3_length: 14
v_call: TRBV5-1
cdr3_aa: CASSRDSDGNEQFF

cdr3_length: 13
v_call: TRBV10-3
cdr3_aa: CAITPGGQETQYF

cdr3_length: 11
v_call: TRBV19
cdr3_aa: CASIGVYGYTF

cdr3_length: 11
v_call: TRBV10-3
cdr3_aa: CAIRNLDEQFF

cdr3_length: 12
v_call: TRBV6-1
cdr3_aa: CASKQGVGGYTF

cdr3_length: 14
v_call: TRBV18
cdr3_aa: CASSPSGAWKTQYF

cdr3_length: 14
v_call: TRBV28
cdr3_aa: CASSPTLPPNEQYF

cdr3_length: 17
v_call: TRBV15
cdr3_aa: CATSLRDRSISYNEQFF

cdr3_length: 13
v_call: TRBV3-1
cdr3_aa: CASSLSWGSGYTF

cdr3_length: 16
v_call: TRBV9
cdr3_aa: CASSVGTSGGYNEQFF

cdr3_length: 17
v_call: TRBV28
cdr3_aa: CASSRSGTALIVTEAFF

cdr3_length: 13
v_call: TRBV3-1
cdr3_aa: CASSQDIRSPLHF

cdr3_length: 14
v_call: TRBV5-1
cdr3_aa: CASSLGRWNTEAFF

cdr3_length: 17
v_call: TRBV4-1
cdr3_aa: CASSQDSLQGRGETQYF

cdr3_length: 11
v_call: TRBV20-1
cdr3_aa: CSASVGDTQYF

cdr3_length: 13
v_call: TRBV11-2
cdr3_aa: CASSSAIGSPLHF

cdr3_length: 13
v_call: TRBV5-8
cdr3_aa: CVSRRTGSDTQYF

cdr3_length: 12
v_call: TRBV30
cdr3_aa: CAWSDRGWEQYF

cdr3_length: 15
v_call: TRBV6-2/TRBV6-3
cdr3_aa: CASSIIGTGEAEAFF

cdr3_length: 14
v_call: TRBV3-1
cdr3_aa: CASSHQGKGYEQYF

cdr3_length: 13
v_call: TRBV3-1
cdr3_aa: CASSQEHSGSQFF

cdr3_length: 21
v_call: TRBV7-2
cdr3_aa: CASSLRSAGLAGVRSYNEQFF

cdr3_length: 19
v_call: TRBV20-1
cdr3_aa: CSARDLEDLRPYSNQPQHF

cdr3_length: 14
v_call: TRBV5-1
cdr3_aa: CASSLTAGANTQYF

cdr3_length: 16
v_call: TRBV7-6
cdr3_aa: CASSLLAGQSTDTQYF

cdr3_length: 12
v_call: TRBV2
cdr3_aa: CASRTSGTEAFF

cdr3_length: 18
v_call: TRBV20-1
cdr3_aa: CSARDLGFAGGSTDTQYF

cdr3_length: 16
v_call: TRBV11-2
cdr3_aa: CASSPNPTGFHTEAFF

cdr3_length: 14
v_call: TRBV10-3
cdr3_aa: CAISDREGTYEQYF

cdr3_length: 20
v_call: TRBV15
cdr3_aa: CATSRDLGQGALSSYNEQFF

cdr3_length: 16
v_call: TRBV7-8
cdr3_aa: CASHPAYRAVQETQYF

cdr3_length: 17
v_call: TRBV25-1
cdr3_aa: CASSPSTGWLAKNIQYF

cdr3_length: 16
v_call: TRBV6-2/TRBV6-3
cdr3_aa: CASSYSIQRGLYEQYF

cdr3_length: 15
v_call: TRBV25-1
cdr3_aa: CASSSGQAYMEGYTF

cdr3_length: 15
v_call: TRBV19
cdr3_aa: CASTSSGRNTGELFF

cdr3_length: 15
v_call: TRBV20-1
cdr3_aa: CSANKPHTAQYEQYF